This is a list of T cell receptor beta chains from one sample in a study of T cells in Graves' hyperthyroidism and ophthalmopathy. TCRdb reanalysed the multiplex PCR reads using MiXCR and keeps one entry per CDR3 protein. The sample holds under 800,000 distinct CDR3 sequences, 11% to 15% seen once. Sequenced material: blood. The origin of the receptors is a woman aged 18-29 years with Graves' hyperthyroidism. The CDR3 runs from the conserved cysteine through the conserved F or W. D genes are given only for firm matches. Clone size is given for some rows only: seen once, a few or many times, or a class if the clone is expanded.

abundance	len	d_gene	v_gene	j_gene	CDR3aa	CDR3nt
many	16	.	TRBV18	TRBJ1-1	CASSPPPPPLNTEAFF	TGTGCCAGCTCACCACCTCCCCCGCCTTTGAACACTGAAGCTTTCTTT
.	12	.	TRBV6-2/TRBV6-3	TRBJ2-7	CASSYATYEQYF	TGTGCCAGCAGTTACGCCACCTACGAGCAGTACTTC
.	14	TRBD1	TRBV6-2/TRBV6-3	TRBJ1-5	CASNYRTGAQPQHF	TGTGCCAGCAATTATCGGACAGGGGCGCAGCCCCAGCATTTT
many	18	TRBD2	TRBV2	TRBJ2-1	CASRRHLPGLAGSNEQFF	TGTGCCAGCAGGCGTCATCTCCCGGGACTAGCGGGAAGCAATGAGCAGTTCTTC
many	13	TRBD1	TRBV2	TRBJ2-5	CASSGQGLETQYF	TGTGCCAGCAGCGGACAGGGGTTAGAGACCCAGTACTTC
many	15	.	TRBV11-2	TRBJ1-3	CASSLEAYSGNTIYF	TGTGCCAGCAGCTTAGAGGCCTACTCTGGAAACACCATATATTTT
.	13	TRBD1	TRBV9	TRBJ1-3	CASSPGQGNTIYF	TGTGCCAGCAGCCCGGGACAGGGAAACACCATATATTTT
.	17	TRBD1	TRBV5-6	TRBJ1-1	CASSYPLGWTGVTEAFF	TGTGCCAGCAGCTACCCATTAGGGTGGACAGGGGTCACTGAAGCTTTCTTT
many	16	.	TRBV6-1	TRBJ2-5	CASRTGYWSAQETQYF	TGTGCCAGCAGGACGGGGTACTGGAGCGCCCAAGAGACCCAGTACTTC
many	13	TRBD1	TRBV20-1	TRBJ1-2	CSARDPDRGIDTF	TGCAGTGCTAGAGACCCGGACAGGGGGATTGACACCTTC
few	12	.	TRBV20-1	TRBJ1-4	CSARYKWEKLFF	TGCAGTGCTAGGTACAAGTGGGAAAAACTGTTTTTT
.	16	.	TRBV6-5	TRBJ2-1	CASSYTVAGGANEQFF	TGTGCCAGCAGCTATACTGTGGCTGGTGGCGCCAATGAGCAGTTCTTC
many	16	TRBD1	TRBV28	TRBJ2-1	CASSFLSGQAYNEQFF	TGTGCCAGCAGTTTTCTCTCGGGACAGGCCTACAATGAGCAGTTCTTC
many	14	.	TRBV2	TRBJ2-2	CASRGRSNTGELFF	TGTGCCAGCAGGGGCAGGTCGAACACCGGGGAGCTGTTTTTT
few	17	.	TRBV14	TRBJ2-7	CASSQGTHLGATYEQYF	TGTGCCAGCAGCCAAGGGACACACCTGGGGGCAACCTACGAGCAGTACTTC
many	15	.	TRBV2	TRBJ1-2	CASSVDSSANYGYTF	TGTGCCAGCAGTGTCGACTCCTCAGCTAACTATGGCTACACCTTC
.	14	.	TRBV2	TRBJ1-3	CASRGDVYGNTIYF	TGTGCCAGCAGGGGGGACGTTTATGGAAACACCATATATTTT
few	15	.	TRBV28	TRBJ1-6	CASSFFGSFNSPLHF	TGTGCCAGCAGTTTTTTCGGCAGTTTTAATTCACCCCTCCACTTT
few	14	TRBD2	TRBV12-3/TRBV12-4	TRBJ2-7	CASRLAGSSYEQYF	TGTGCCAGCAGGCTAGCGGGTAGCTCCTACGAGCAGTACTTC
.	20	TRBD2	TRBV27	TRBJ2-7	CASSSLTGWTSGRASYEQYF	TGTGCCAGCAGTTCCCTTACAGGGTGGACTAGCGGGAGGGCCTCCTACGAGCAGTACTTC
once	17	TRBD1	TRBV19	TRBJ1-5	CASSPSRDRGRQQPQHF	TGTGCCAGTAGCCCCTCCCGGGACAGGGGGCGACAACAGCCCCAGCATTTT
few	13	TRBD1	TRBV30	TRBJ1-2	CACARGGDYGYTF	TGTGCCTGCGCCCGAGGGGGCGACTATGGCTACACCTTC
many	14	.	TRBV7-3	TRBJ2-1	CASSYSDTYNEQFF	TGTGCCAGCAGCTACAGCGACACCTACAATGAGCAGTTCTTC
.	14	TRBD2	TRBV27	TRBJ2-1	CASRAGLAGAAEFF	TGTGCCAGCAGAGCGGGACTAGCGGGGGCCGCGGAGTTCTTC
many	15	TRBD1	TRBV11-1	TRBJ2-7	CASGEGAESSYEQYF	TGTGCCAGCGGCGAGGGGGCCGAGAGCTCCTACGAGCAGTACTTC
.	13	.	TRBV19	TRBJ1-5	CASSIQGNQSQHF	TGTGCCAGTAGTATACAGGGGAATCAGTCCCAGCATTTT
few	14	.	TRBV10-3	TRBJ2-2	CAISESSFGGELFF	TGTGCCATCAGTGAGTCGAGTTTTGGCGGGGAGCTGTTTTTT
few	16	.	TRBV13	TRBJ1-4	CASSSDRFATNEKLFF	TGTGCCAGCAGCTCCGACAGGTTTGCAACTAATGAAAAACTGTTTTTT
many	14	TRBD2	TRBV28	TRBJ2-7	CASSLAGGPYEQYF	TGTGCCAGCAGCTTAGCGGGAGGGCCCTACGAGCAGTACTTC
many	15	.	TRBV6-1	TRBJ1-1	CASTLKGGARTEAFF	TGTGCCAGCACCTTAAAGGGGGGGGCGCGCACTGAAGCTTTCTTT
.	13	TRBD1	TRBV5-4	TRBJ1-1	CASLNRGNTEAFF	TGTGCCAGCCTCAACAGGGGTAACACTGAAGCTTTCTTT
many	15	TRBD1	TRBV18	TRBJ1-1	CASSPGQHMNTEAFF	TGTGCCAGCTCACCGGGACAGCACATGAACACTGAAGCTTTCTTT
few	14	.	TRBV6-2/TRBV6-3	TRBJ1-2	CASRTLGGRDGYTF	TGTGCCAGCAGGACCCTCGGAGGACGCGATGGCTACACCTTC
few	14	.	TRBV27	TRBJ1-2	CASSSWEGGYGYTF	TGTGCCAGCAGTTCATGGGAGGGAGGGTATGGCTACACCTTC
many	14	TRBD2	TRBV2	TRBJ2-7	CASRAASGIYEQYF	TGTGCCAGCAGGGCGGCTAGCGGGATCTACGAGCAGTACTTC
.	15	.	TRBV6-2/TRBV6-3	TRBJ2-1	CASRRRGEMVDEQFF	TGTGCCAGCAGACGTAGAGGGGAGATGGTGGATGAGCAGTTCTTC
many	11	.	TRBV3-1	TRBJ1-2	CASSHVRGYTF	TGTGCCAGCAGCCATGTCAGGGGCTACACCTTC
.	12	.	TRBV28	TRBJ1-2	CASTRQNYGYTF	TGTGCCAGCACGCGACAAAACTATGGCTACACCTTC
many	15	TRBD2	TRBV11-1	TRBJ2-1	CASSLQRSGGNEQFF	TGTGCCAGCAGCTTACAACGAAGCGGGGGGAATGAGCAGTTCTTC
many	12	.	TRBV18	TRBJ1-1	CASSPEDAEAFF	TGTGCCAGCTCACCCGAAGATGCTGAAGCTTTCTTT
few	12	.	TRBV7-3	TRBJ2-1	CASSPTLGEQFF	TGTGCCAGCAGCCCCACATTAGGTGAGCAGTTCTTC
many	13	.	TRBV18	TRBJ2-5	CASSGGYQETQYF	TGTGCCAGCTCAGGCGGATACCAAGAGACCCAGTACTTC
many	12	.	TRBV7-9	TRBJ2-1	CASSPPLLEQFF	TGTGCCAGCAGCCCACCCCTTCTTGAGCAGTTCTTC
.	14	TRBD1	TRBV12-3/TRBV12-4	TRBJ2-1	CASSPRPGTGWQFF	TGTGCCAGCAGTCCCCGTCCCGGGACAGGGTGGCAGTTCTTC
.	15	.	TRBV10-2	TRBJ2-1	CASSSGVKGGNEQFF	TGCGCCAGCAGCTCGGGAGTAAAGGGAGGTAATGAGCAGTTCTTC
few	17	.	TRBV2	TRBJ1-4	CASRDQRRGGSLEKLFF	TGTGCCAGCCGCGACCAGAGGAGAGGGGGTTCTCTCGAAAAACTGTTTTTT
many	13	.	TRBV27	TRBJ1-1	CASSFTGFTEAFF	TGTGCCAGCAGTTTTACAGGGTTTACTGAAGCTTTCTTT
many	14	TRBD1	TRBV18	TRBJ1-5	CASSLTGGPQPQHF	TGTGCCAGCTCACTGACAGGGGGCCCTCAGCCCCAGCATTTT
few	15	.	TRBV20-1	TRBJ2-6	CSAREVSSGANVLTF	TGCAGTGCTAGAGAGGTTAGCTCTGGGGCCAACGTCCTGACTTTC
.	14	TRBD2	TRBV2	TRBJ2-4	CASSEWPSGNIQYF	TGTGCCAGCAGTGAATGGCCTAGCGGGAACATTCAGTACTTC
.	14	TRBD1	TRBV10-3	TRBJ2-7	CATRRPDRSYEQYF	TGTGCCACTAGACGACCGGACAGGTCCTACGAGCAGTACTTC
.	20	TRBD2	TRBV7-9	TRBJ2-1	CASSLMSSGSNRVTYNEQFF	TGTGCCAGCAGCTTAATGTCTAGCGGGAGTAACCGCGTAACCTACAATGAGCAGTTCTTC
once	15	TRBD2	TRBV11-2	TRBJ2-1	CASSRGLRAYNEQFF	TGTGCCAGCAGCAGGGGACTAAGGGCCTACAATGAGCAGTTCTTC
few	16	TRBD1	TRBV4-3	TRBJ2-7	CASSPHPDRQPYEQYF	TGCGCCAGCAGCCCTCACCCGGACAGGCAACCCTACGAGCAGTACTTC
many	14	.	TRBV18	TRBJ2-7	CASSPPTTAYEQYF	TGTGCCAGCTCACCACCTACGACAGCCTACGAGCAGTACTTC
.	14	TRBD1	TRBV15	TRBJ1-2	CATSRGQGGYGYTF	TGTGCCACCAGCAGAGGACAGGGAGGCTATGGCTACACCTTC
.	14	.	TRBV5-8	TRBJ2-5	CASSLGIGQETQYF	TGTGCCAGCAGCTTGGGTATTGGACAAGAGACCCAGTACTTC
few	15	.	TRBV7-9	TRBJ2-2	CASSLLVSDTGELFF	TGTGCCAGCAGCTTACTAGTGAGTGACACCGGGGAGCTGTTTTTT
many	16	.	TRBV13	TRBJ2-7	CASRERSGRIPYEQYF	TGTGCCAGCAGGGAACGAAGCGGGCGTATCCCATACGAGCAGTACTTC
.	15	TRBD1	TRBV10-1	TRBJ2-1	CASSEWRQGVNEQFF	TGCGCCAGCAGTGAATGGAGACAGGGGGTCAATGAGCAGTTCTTC